Following are 11 T cell receptor beta chains from one sample sequenced in a study of response to subunit inactivated influenza vaccine (dated by TCRdb to the late 2010s). Libraries were made using RT-PCR. Sequencing instrument: Illumina HiSeq 2500. The public sequencing data were trimmed at Q25 with fastp and processed into clonotypes with MiXCR by TCRdb, which kept only in-frame beta chains. CDR3 protein duplicates are merged, each entry listing the most common genes and DNA. The sample table shows roughly 700,000 distinct CDR3 sequences, and 11% to 15% are seen once. The ten largest make up 6.5% to 8.5% of the sample. The sample consisted of PBMCs from blood, taken less than 15 days before vaccination. These receptors all come from a man in his fifties or sixties who received an inactivated influenza vaccine. Donor details come from another sample of the same person, matched by shared clones.

In this sample, this clonotype turned up a few times. This chain links TRBV11-1 with TRBJ2-2; 11 bases fit TRBD1. V was pared by 2 bases and J by 0 bases, with 5 bases of the junction left unmatched. In germline, CDR1 is SGHAT, CDR2 FQDESV (reference sequence). The CDR3 is made up of 18 amino acids. In DNA, the CDR3 is TGTGCCAGCAGCTTATCGCGGGACAGGGGGACGAACACCGGGGAGCTGTTTTTT. Translated, it gives CASSLSRDRGTNTGELFF.

The chain joins TRBV30 to TRBJ2-7, with a weak D call TRBD1 (6 bases). CDR1 and CDR2 (germline): GTSNPN, SVGIG (reference sequence). The CDR3 has 11 residues. The V end was cut by 8 bases, the J end by 3 bases, with 11 bases between. The CDR3 spells CALKGGYEQYF. For the CDR3, the DNA is TGTGCCCTCAAAGGGGGCTACGAGCAGTACTTC.

This clonotype was picked up many times. V and J are TRBV28 and TRBJ2-3; 9 positions agree with TRBD2. Trimming took 2 bases from V and 7 from J; bases not matched to a gene: 4. CDR1 and CDR2 from the germline V gene are MDHEN and SYDVKM. The CDR3 is 14 amino acids. CDR3 sequence reads: CASSLLAGHYTQYF. The DNA of the CDR3 is TGTGCCAGCAGTTTACTAGCGGGGCACTATACGCAGTATTTT.

V usage is TRBV20-1 and J usage is TRBJ2-7; 11 bases map to TRBD1. V shed 4 bases and J 4 bases; nucleotides not matched to a gene: 6. The CDR3 has 14 amino acids. CDR1 is DFQATT and CDR2 is SNEGSKA in the germline V gene (reference sequence). CDR3 sequence reads: CSATKGTGGYEQYF. CDR3 DNA: TGCAGTGCTACTAAGGGGACAGGGGGTTACGAGCAGTACTTC.

This clonotype came up many times. The chain has TRBV7-2 and TRBJ2-2; D perhaps matches TRBD2 (6 bases). CDR1 is SGHTA, CDR2 FQGNSA, per germline. The CDR3 totals 15 residues. V gave up 6 bases and J gave up 0 bases, with 11 bases separating them. CDR3 bases: TGTGCCAGCAGGTCCGGGACTTCGAACACCGGGGAGCTGTTTTTT. This gives the protein CASRSGTSNTGELFF.

The chain is built from TRBV11-2 and TRBJ1-4; possibly TRBD1 for D (5 bases). This CDR3 comprises 15 residues. CDR1 SGHAT and CDR2 FQNNGV come from the germline V gene. Trimming removed 2 bases from V and 8 bases from J, with 15 bases in between. The CDR3 is CASSLMTGRVEKLFF. The CDR3 DNA follows: TGTGCCAGCAGCTTAATGACGGGGCGTGTCGAAAAACTGTTTTTT.

This clonotype appeared a few times. CDR3 sequence: CASSYSGRQGRNEQFF. The CDR3 coding sequence is TGTGCCAGCAGTTACTCCGGGAGGCAGGGACGGAATGAGCAGTTCTTC. The V gene is TRBV6-5, the J gene TRBJ2-1; 7 bases fit TRBD2. The CDR3 consists of 16 residues. The ends lost 0 bases at V and 7 bases at J; junction bases unmatched: 9. Germline assignment: CDR1 MNHEY and CDR2 SVGAGI.

This clonotype occurred many times. V usage is TRBV5-5 and J usage is TRBJ2-3, with 8 bases fitting TRBD1. Germline V gene lookup returns CDR1 SGHKS and CDR2 YYEKEE (reference sequence). The CDR3 has 15 residues. Trimming cost V 1 base and J 2 bases; bases outside gene matches: 3. The CDR3 reads CASSLLTGDTDTQYF. For the CDR3, the DNA is TGTGCCAGCAGCTTGCTGACAGGGGACACAGATACGCAGTATTTT.

Only a few counts were recorded for this clonotype. The chain couples TRBV30 to TRBJ1-1, with 7 bases lining up with TRBD1. The CDR3 has 14 residues. The trim removed 0 bases at V and 11 bases at J, leaving 12 bases unmatched. From germline, CDR1 is GTSNPN and CDR2 SVGIG (reference sequence). In DNA form, the CDR3 reads TGTGCCTGGAGTGTACGGAAGGGGGCTTGGAGGGCTTTCTTT. Translation gives CAWSVRKGAWRAFF.

The genes are TRBV9 and TRBJ2-6; D unclear. The V gene's germline CDR1 is SGDLS and CDR2 YYNGEE. The CDR3 is 16 residues long. Trimming took off 4 bases at V and 0 bases at J, with 11 bases between the two ends. CDR3 protein: CASSPRLSSGANVLTF. CDR3 in DNA: TGTGCCAGCAGCCCCCGACTGAGCTCTGGGGCCAACGTCCTGACTTTC.

The genes are TRBV15 and TRBJ2-3; 8 bases are shared with TRBD2. After removal of 3 bases from V and 9 bases from J, the junction contained 14 bases not matched to a gene. The CDR3 covers 16 residues. Germline-derived CDR1 and CDR2 are LNHNV and YYDKDF (reference sequence). CDR3 sequence: CATSSGLASHQSTQYF. CDR3 DNA: TGTGCCACCAGCAGCGGACTAGCTTCCCACCAGAGCACGCAGTATTTT.